The subject of this entry is one T cell receptor beta chain. The target antigen is unknown. The sample belongs to a study of identifying expanded T cells in peripheral blood. Some clones are missing from TCRdb's copy, which holds only in-frame ones; the method was immunoSEQ multiplex PCR. The data show tens of thousands of clones, with roughly 88% seen just once and 4% held by the top ten. Collection occurred without any documented infections or immune events in donors. Study-level points and caveats: Two-week clone count variance significantly increased as total template count grew. Over about two and four weeks, about 15 and 19 clones changed, versus roughly 1.2 between replicates.

Sequencing was performed on blood. This sequence originates from a person aged 18 to 70 in good health.

The CDR3 reads CATLTYSGTNEKLFF. As DNA, the CDR3 is TGTGCCACCTTGACATATTCCGGGACTAATGAAAAACTGTTTTTT. The J gene is TRBJ1-4, the V gene TRBV6-1; D gene unclear. This CDR3 contains 15 residues. Germline V gene lookup returns CDR1 MNHNS and CDR2 SASEGT. Trimming pared 10 bases from V and 2 bases from J, leaving 17 bases between.